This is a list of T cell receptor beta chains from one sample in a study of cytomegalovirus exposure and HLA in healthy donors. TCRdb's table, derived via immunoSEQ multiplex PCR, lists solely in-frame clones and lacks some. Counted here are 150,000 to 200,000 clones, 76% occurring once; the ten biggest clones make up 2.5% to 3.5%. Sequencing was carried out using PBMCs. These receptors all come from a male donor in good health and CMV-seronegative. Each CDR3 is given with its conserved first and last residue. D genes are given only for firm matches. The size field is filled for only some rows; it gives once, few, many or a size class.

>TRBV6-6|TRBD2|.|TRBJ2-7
TGTGCCAGCAGCGATTGGGCTAGCGGGGCGGGGGAGCAGTACTTC
CASSDWASGAGEQYF
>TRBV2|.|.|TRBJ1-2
TGTGCCAGCAGTGCCCCCGGAACAGGTAGCTATGGCTACACCTTC
CASSAPGTGSYGYTF
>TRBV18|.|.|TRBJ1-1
TGTGCCAGCTCACCAGGCGAGGGCCGTGAAGCTTTCTTT
CASSPGEGREAFF
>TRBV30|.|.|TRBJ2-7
TGTGCCTGGAGGGGGGGGCCTTACTCCTACGAGCAGTACTTC
CAWRGGPYSYEQYF
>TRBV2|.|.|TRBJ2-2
TGTGCCAGCAGTACACAGAACACCGGGGAGCTGTTTTTT
CASSTQNTGELFF
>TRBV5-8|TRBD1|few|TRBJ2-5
TGTGCCAGCAGCTTCGGACAGGGCCCCTTACGGGAGACCCAGTACTTC
CASSFGQGPLRETQYF
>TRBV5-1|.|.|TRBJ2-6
TGCGCCAGCAGCTTTCAGGTTGGGAGTCCCTCTGGGGCCAACGTCCTGACTTTC
CASSFQVGSPSGANVLTF
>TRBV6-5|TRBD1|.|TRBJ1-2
TGTGCCAGCACCGCGACAGGGGGGCTCTATGGCTACACCTTC
CASTATGGLYGYTF
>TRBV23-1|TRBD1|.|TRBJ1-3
TGCGCCAGCAGTCAACCGGGACAGGGGGCAGGAGGAAACACCATATATTTT
CASSQPGQGAGGNTIYF
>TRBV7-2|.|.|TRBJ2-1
TGTGCCAGCAGAATCCGGGCAGGGGACAAAGAGCAGTTCTTC
CASRIRAGDKEQFF
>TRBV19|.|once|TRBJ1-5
TGTGCCAGTAGTATCAACTCCTTAGATCAGCCCCAGCATTTT
CASSINSLDQPQHF
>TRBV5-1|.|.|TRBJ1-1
TGCGCCAGCAGCTTGGTCCTCGGGGGAGAAGCTTTCTTT
CASSLVLGGEAFF
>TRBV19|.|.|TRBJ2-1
TGTGCCAGTAGTCTCAGGACAGGTGCCGGGAGCTCCTACAATGAGCAGTTCTTC
CASSLRTGAGSSYNEQFF
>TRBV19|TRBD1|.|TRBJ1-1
TGTGCCAGTAGTAGGGACAGAGGGAGCACTGAAGCTTTCTTT
CASSRDRGSTEAFF
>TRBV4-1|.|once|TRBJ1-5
TGCGCCAGCAGCCAGTACACTCAGGGGTTCGGTCAGCCCCAGCATTTT
CASSQYTQGFGQPQHF
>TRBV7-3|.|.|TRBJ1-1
TGTGCCAGCAGCCCTGGGGCGAAAACTGAAGCTTTCTTT
CASSPGAKTEAFF
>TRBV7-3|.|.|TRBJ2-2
TGTGCCAGCAGCCCAGGGGCCGGGGAGCTGTTTTTT
CASSPGAGELFF
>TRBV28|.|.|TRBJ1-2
TGTGCCAGCAACACGGGGGGCCCTGGTACCTATGGCTACACCTTC
CASNTGGPGTYGYTF
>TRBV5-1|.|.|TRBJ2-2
TGCGCCAGCAGCTTGGCCGGGACAACGAACACCGGGGAGCTGTTTTTT
CASSLAGTTNTGELFF
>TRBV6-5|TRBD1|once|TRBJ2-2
TGTGCCAGCAGTAAGGGACAGTACACCGGGGAGCTGTTTTTT
CASSKGQYTGELFF
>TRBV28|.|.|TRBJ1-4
TGTGCCAGCAGTCACGAGGATGGAAGTGAAAAACTGTTTTTT
CASSHEDGSEKLFF
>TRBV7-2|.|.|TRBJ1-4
TGTGCCAGCAGCTTAGCCGGGACTAATGAAAAACTGTTTTTT
CASSLAGTNEKLFF
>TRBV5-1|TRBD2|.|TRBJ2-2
TGCGCCAGCAGCTTGCTCGAGCGGGGGGGTGTCGGGGAGCTGTTTTTT
CASSLLERGGVGELFF
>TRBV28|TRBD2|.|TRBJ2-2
TGTGCCAGCAGTTTGGCTTCGACTAGCGTAGGCGGGGAGCTGTTTTTT
CASSLASTSVGGELFF
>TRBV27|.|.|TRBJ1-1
TGTGCCAGCAGTTTACGTATGGGGCGATCGAACACTGAAGCTTTCTTT
CASSLRMGRSNTEAFF
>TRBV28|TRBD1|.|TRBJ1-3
TGTGCCAGCAGTGCACCCGGGACAGGGGTGCCGGGAAACACCATATATTTT
CASSAPGTGVPGNTIYF
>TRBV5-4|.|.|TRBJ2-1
TGTGCCAGCAGCGATAAACTAGGGGGGGCCTACAATGAGCAGTTCTTC
CASSDKLGGAYNEQFF